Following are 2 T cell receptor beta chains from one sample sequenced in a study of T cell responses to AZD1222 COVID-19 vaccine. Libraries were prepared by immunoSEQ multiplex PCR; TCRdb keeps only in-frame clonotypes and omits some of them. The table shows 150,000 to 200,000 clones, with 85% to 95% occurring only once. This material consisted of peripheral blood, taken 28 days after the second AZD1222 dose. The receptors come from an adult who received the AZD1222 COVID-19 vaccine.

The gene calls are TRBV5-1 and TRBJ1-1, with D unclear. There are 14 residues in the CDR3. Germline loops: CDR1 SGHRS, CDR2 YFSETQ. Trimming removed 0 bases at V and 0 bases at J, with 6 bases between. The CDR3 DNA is TGCGCCAGCAGCTTGGGGGCCATGAACACTGAAGCTTTCTTT. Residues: CASSLGAMNTEAFF.

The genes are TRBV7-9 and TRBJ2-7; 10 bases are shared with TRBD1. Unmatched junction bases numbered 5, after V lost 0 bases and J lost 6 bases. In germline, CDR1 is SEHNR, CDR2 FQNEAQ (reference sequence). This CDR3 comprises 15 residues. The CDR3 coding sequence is TGTGCCAGCAGCTTAGCCGGGACAGGGGTAAGCGAGCAGTACTTC. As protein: CASSLAGTGVSEQYF.